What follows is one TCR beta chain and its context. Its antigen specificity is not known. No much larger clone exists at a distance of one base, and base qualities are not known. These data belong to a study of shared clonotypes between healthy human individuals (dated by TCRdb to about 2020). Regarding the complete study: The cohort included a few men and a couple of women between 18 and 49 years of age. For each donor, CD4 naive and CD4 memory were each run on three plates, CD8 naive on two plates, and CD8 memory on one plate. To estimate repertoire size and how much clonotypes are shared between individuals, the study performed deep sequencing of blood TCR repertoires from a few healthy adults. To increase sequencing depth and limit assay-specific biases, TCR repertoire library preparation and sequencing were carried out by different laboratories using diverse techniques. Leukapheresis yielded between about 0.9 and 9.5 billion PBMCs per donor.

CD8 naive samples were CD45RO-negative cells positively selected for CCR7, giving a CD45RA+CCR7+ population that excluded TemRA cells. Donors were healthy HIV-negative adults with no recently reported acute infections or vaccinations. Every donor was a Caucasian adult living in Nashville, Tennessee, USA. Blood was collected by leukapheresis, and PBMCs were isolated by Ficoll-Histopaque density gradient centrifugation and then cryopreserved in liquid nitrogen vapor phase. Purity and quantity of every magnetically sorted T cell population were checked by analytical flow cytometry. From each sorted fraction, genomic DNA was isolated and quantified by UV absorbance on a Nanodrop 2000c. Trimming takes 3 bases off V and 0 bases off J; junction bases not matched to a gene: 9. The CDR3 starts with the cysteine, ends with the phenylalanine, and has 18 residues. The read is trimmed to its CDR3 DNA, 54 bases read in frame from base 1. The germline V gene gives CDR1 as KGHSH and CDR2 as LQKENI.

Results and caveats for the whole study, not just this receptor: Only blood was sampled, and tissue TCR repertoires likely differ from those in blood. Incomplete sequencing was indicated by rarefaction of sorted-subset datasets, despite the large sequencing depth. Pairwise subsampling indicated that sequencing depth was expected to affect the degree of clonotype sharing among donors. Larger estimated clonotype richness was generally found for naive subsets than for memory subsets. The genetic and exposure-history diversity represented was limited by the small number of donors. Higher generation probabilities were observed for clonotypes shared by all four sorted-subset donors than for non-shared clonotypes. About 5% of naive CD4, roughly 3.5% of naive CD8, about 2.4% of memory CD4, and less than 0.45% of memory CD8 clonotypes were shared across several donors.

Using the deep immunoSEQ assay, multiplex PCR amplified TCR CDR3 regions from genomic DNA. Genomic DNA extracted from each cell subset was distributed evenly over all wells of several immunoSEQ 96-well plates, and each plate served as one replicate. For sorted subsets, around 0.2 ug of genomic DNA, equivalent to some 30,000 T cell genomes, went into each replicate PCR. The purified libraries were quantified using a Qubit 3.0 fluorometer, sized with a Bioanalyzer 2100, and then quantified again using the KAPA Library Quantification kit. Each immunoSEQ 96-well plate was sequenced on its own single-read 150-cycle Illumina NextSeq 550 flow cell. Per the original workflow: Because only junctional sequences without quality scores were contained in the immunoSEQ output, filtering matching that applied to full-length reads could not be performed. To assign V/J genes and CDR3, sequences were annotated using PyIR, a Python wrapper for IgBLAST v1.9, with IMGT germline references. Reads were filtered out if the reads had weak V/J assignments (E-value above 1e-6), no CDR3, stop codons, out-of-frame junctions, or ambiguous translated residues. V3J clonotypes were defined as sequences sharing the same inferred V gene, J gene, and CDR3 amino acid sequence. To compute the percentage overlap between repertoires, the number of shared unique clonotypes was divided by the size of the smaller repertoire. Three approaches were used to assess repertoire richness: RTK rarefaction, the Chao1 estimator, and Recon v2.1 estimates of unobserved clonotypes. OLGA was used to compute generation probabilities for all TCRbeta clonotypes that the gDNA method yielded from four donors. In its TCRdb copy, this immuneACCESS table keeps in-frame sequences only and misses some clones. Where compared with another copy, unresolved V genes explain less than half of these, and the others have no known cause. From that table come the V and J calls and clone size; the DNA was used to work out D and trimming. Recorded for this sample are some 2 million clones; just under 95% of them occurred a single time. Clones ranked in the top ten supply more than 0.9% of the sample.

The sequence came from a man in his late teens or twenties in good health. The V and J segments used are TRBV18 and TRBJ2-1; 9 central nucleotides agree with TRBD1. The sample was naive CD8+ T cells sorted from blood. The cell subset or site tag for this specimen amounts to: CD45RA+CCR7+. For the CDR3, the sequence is CASSPDLAGQGSYNEQFF. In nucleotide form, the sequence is TGTGCCAGCTCACCGGATTTGGCGGGACAGGGCTCCTACAATGAGCAGTTCTTC.